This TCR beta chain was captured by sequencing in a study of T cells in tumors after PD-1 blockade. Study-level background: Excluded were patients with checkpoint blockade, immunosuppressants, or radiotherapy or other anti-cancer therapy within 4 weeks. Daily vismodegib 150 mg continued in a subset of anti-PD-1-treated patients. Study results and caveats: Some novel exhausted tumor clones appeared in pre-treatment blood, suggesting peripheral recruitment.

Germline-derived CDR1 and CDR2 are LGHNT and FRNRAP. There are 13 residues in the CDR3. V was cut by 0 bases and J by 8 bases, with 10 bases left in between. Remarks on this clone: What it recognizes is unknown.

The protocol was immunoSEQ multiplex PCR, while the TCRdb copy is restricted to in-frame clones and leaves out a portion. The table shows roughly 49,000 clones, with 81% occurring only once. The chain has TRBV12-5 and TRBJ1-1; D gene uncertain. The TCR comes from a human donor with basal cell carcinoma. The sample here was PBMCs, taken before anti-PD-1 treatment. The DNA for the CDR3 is TGTGCTAGTGGTTTGGTTGGGTCGGCGGAAGCTTTCTTT. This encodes CASGLVGSAEAFF.